This T cell receptor (beta chain) was sequenced for a study of blood T cell repertoires in COVID-19. This CDR3 has 12 residues. V was trimmed by 7 bases and J by 8 bases, leaving 12 bases between them. Profiled with immunoSEQ multiplex PCR; TCRdb holds only in-frame clones, not every one. The repertoire has under 150,000 clones, 90% of them found once; the top ten carry about 4.6%. Seattle researchers signed up patients amid active infection and tracked them longitudinally. This receptor was obtained from a man aged 55 to 69 with COVID-19, enrolled during active disease. The specimen was peripheral blood. This chain connects TRBV12-3 or TRBV12-4 to TRBJ2-1, with D tentatively TRBD2 (5 bases). The CDR3 nucleotides read TGTGCCAGCACCCTGGACTTCGATGAGCAGTTCTTC. Translated: CASTLDFDEQFF.